This T cell receptor beta chain was found in a study of blood T cell repertoires in COVID-19. This CDR3 region has 13 residues. V lost 6 bases to trimming and J lost 5 bases, with 12 bases between them. In germline, CDR1 is LNHDA, CDR2 SQIVND (reference sequence). Clones were read by immunoSEQ multiplex PCR, and TCRdb kept only the in-frame ones, dropping some. The sample records approximately 200,000 clones, around 87% being singletons. The chain joins TRBV19 to TRBJ2-3, with D perhaps matching TRBD1 (6 bases). The clonotype was recovered from a man aged 30-40 years in a cohort exposed to, infected with or recovered from COVID-19 (not recorded which). Sequenced: PBMCs or T cells enriched from blood (not recorded which). The CDR3 spells CASRQGMIDTQYF. CDR3 nucleotide sequence: TGTGCCAGTAGGCAGGGGATGATAGATACGCAGTATTTT.